The entry below describes one T cell receptor (beta chain). Its cognate antigen is unknown. The record originates from a study of cytomegalovirus exposure and HLA in healthy donors. Study-level results: Donors belonging to an Asian-associated ancestry cluster reportedly showed fewer N-insertions in productive TCRs than the approximately 670-donor mean, according to what a later analysis found.

Vbeta (60) and Jbeta (13) primers were used in the PCR. Measured with immunoSEQ multiplex PCR; TCRdb has only the in-frame clones, and not every one. The data hold hundreds of thousands of clones, with 77% observed a single time. The CDR3 has 16 residues. V dropped 4 bases and J dropped 5; count of bases not matched to a gene: 12. The germline gives CDR1 SGHTA, CDR2 FQGNSA. The origin of this receptor is a woman aged 55-70 years in good health and CMV-seropositive. The V gene is TRBV7-2, the J gene TRBJ2-7; 9 nucleotides line up with TRBD1. The sample comprised PBMCs. CDR3 nucleotide sequence: TGTGCCAGCAGCTCGTCGGGACAGGGTGGGAGGAACGAGCAGTACTTC. This translates into CASSSSGQGGRNEQYF. The whole variable domain, remainder taken from reference TRBV7-2 and TRBJ2-7, is GAGVSQSPSNKVTEKGKDVELRCDPISGHTALYWYRQSLGQGLEFLIYFQGNSAPDKSGLPSDRFSAERTGGSVSTLTIQRTQQEDSAVYLCASSSSGQGGRNEQYFGPGTRLTVT.